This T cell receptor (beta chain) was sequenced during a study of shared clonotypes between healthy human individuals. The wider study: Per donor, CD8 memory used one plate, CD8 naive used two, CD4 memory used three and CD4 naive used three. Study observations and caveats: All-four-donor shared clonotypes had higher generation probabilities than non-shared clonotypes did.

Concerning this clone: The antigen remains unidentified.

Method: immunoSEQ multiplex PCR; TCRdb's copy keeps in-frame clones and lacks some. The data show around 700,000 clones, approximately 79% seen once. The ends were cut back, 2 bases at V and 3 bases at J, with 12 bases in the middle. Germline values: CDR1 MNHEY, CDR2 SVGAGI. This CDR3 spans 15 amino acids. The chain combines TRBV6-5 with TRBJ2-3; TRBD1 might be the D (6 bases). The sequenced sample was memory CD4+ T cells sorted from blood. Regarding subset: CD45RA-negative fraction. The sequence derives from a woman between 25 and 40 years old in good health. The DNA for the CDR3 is TGTGCCAGCAGTTACCAGGGGTACGAGACAGATACGCAGTATTTT. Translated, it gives CASSYQGYETDTQYF.